This T cell receptor beta chain derives from a study of cytomegalovirus exposure and HLA in healthy donors. With 6 bases clipped from V and 5 bases from J, the junction kept 14 bases outside the gene matches. The germline V gene encodes CDR1 SEHNR and CDR2 FQNEAQ (reference sequence). There are 17 residues in the CDR3. The PCR employed 60 Vbeta primers together with 13 Jbeta primers. TCRdb's copy holds only in-frame clones and misses some; the assay was immunoSEQ multiplex PCR. The sample includes fewer than 200,000 clones, around 76% of them seen just once. The rearrangement joins TRBV7-9 to TRBJ1-1; TRBD1 agrees at 11 bases. The sequence was collected from a man between 35 and 55 years old in good health and CMV-seropositive. Sequenced: PBMCs. The CDR3 DNA reads as TGTGCCAGCAGGGATCCGGGACAGGGGGGTCGTGGGACTGAAGCTTTCTTT. Protein sequence: CASRDPGQGGRGTEAFF.